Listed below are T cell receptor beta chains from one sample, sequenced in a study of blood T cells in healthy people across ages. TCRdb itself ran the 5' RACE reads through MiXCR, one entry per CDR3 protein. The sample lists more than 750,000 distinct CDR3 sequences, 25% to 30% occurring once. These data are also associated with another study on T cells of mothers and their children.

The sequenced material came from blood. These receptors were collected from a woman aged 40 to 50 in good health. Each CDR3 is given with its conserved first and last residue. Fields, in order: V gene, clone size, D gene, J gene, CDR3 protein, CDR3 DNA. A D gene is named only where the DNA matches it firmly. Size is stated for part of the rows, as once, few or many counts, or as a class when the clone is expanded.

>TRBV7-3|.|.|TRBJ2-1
CASSGADFDEQFF
TGTGCCAGCAGTGGGGCAGACTTCGATGAGCAGTTCTTC
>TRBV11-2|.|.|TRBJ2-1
CASSIPGRLWDNEQFF
TGTGCCAGCAGCATCCCCGGTCGGTTATGGGACAATGAGCAGTTCTTC
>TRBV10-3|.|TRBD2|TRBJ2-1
CAISERPGLAGGRSSNEQFF
TGTGCCATCAGTGAGAGGCCCGGACTAGCGGGAGGAAGATCCTCCAATGAGCAGTTCTTC
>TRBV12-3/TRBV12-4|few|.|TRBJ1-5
CASRGRHGNQPQHF
TGTGCCAGCAGGGGACGCCATGGCAATCAGCCCCAGCATTTT
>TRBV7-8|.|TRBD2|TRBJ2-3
CATVPLAGVLTDTQYF
TGTGCCACTGTCCCGCTAGCGGGGGTTCTCACAGATACGCAGTATTTT
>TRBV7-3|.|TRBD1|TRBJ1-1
CASSSRTGQHTEAFF
TGTGCCAGCAGCTCCCGGACAGGGCAGCATACTGAAGCTTTCTTT
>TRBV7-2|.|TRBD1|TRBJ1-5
CASSARQGGTPQHF
TGTGCCAGCAGCGCCCGACAGGGAGGAACGCCCCAGCATTTT
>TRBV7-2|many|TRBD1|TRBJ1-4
CASSRLAGQGGEKLFF
TGTGCCAGCAGCCGTCTCGCAGGACAGGGGGGCGAAAAACTGTTTTTT
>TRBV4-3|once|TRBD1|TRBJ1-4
CASSQGGQGYEKLFF
TGCGCCAGCAGCCAAGGGGGACAGGGGTATGAAAAACTGTTTTTT
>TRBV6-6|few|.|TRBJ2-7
CASTLGTGSNEQYF
TGTGCCAGCACTCTGGGAACAGGGAGTAACGAGCAGTACTTC
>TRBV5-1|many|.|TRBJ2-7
CASSRTGGKQYF
TGCGCCAGCAGCCGCACTGGGGGAAAGCAGTACTTC
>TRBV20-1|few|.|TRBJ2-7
CSARARTYEQYF
TGCAGTGCTAGAGCTCGTACCTACGAGCAGTACTTC
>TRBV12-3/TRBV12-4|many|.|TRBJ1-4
CASSLSEKLFF
TGTGCCAGCAGTTTAAGTGAAAAACTGTTTTTT
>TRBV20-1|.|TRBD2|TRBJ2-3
CSAEIAGGRSNTQYF
TGCAGTGCGGAAATAGCGGGGGGGCGAAGTAATACGCAGTATTTT
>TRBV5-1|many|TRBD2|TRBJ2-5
CASSFTSGVYQETQYF
TGCGCCAGCAGCTTTACTAGCGGGGTTTACCAAGAGACCCAGTACTTC
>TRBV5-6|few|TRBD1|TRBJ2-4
CASRFGTGAFGEQYF
TGTGCCAGCAGGTTTGGGACAGGGGCGTTCGGGGAGCAGTACTTC
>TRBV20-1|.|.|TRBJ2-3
CSARETITDTQYF
TGCAGTGCTAGAGAAACCATCACAGATACGCAGTATTTT
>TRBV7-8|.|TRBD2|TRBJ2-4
CASSLVGSGGDPWEQYF
TGTGCCAGTAGCTTGGTCGGTAGCGGGGGGGATCCATGGGAGCAGTACTTC
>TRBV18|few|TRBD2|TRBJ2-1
CASSPPERGGLDEQFF
TGTGCCAGCTCACCACCGGAGCGGGGGGGCCTTGATGAGCAGTTCTTC
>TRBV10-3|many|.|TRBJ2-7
CAIGSSYEQYF
TGTGCCATCGGGAGCTCCTACGAGCAGTACTTC
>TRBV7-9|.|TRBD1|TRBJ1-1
CASRGTGVNTEAFF
TGTGCCAGCAGGGGAACAGGGGTGAACACTGAAGCTTTCTTT
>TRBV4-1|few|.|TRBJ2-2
CASSQVVFTGELFF
TGCGCCAGCAGCCAAGTAGTGTTCACCGGGGAGCTGTTTTTT